This is a list of T cell receptor beta chains from one sample in a study of shared clonotypes between healthy human individuals. Here immunoSEQ multiplex PCR was the method, and the copy in TCRdb shows in-frame clones only, minus some. The top ten clones hold around 0.4% of a sample with a few million clones, about nine tenths of them seen once. The sample taken for sequencing was naive CD4+ T cells from PBMCs. These TCRs come from a man aged 18 to 35 in good health. Some clones in this sample may be carry-over from other donors' samples. Each CDR3 is given without its conserved first and last residue.

>TRBV15|TRBJ2-6
ATSRGGSGANVLT
>TRBV10-1|TRBJ2-2
ASSESRGLGDTGELF
>TRBV6-5|TRBJ1-5
ASGRDSNQPQH
>TRBV29-1|TRBJ2-3
SVGGVVTDTQY
>TRBV5-1|TRBJ2-7
ASSSYTGASYEQY
>TRBV9|TRBJ1-2
ASSGTGPHGYT
>TRBV29-1|TRBJ1-1
SVEWAANTEAF
>TRBV5-1|TRBJ2-2
ASGRGGGELF
>TRBV4-1|TRBJ2-1
ASSQGNRHNEQF
>TRBV6-5|TRBJ2-1
ASRSGVGHHEQF